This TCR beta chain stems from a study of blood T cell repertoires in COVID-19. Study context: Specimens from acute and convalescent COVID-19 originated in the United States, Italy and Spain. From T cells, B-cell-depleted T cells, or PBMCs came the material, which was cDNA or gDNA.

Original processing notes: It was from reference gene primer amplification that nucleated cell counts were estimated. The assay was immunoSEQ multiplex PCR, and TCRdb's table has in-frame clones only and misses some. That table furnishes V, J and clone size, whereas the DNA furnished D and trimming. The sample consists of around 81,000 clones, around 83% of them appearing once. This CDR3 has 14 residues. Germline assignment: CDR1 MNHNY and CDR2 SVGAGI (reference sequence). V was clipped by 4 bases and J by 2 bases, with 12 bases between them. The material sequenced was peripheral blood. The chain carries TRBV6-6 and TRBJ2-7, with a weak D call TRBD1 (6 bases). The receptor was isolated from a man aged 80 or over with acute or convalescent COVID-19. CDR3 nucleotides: TGTGCCAGCAGTTTCGACAGGCGTACCTACGAGCAGTACTTC. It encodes CASSFDRRTYEQYF.